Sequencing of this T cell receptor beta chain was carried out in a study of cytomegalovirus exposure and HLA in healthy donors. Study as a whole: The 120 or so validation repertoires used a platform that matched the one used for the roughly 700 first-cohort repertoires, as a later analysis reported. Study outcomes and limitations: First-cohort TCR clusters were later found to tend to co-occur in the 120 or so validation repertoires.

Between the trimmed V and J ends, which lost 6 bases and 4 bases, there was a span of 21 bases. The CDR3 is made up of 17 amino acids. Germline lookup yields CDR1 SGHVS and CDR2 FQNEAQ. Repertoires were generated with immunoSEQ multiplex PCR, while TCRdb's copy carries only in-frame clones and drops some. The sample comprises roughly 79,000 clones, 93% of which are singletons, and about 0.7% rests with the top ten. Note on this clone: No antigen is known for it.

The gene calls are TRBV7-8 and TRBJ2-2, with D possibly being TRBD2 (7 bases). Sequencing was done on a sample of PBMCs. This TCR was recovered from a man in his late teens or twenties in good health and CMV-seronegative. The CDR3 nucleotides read TGTGCCAGCAGTCCTATGGGGGGGCTACCCCTCACCGGGGAGCTGTTTTTT. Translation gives CASSPMGGLPLTGELFF.